This T cell receptor (beta chain) emerged from a study of blood T cells in healthy people across ages. General observations from the study: Older individuals had lower TCR beta diversity per million T cells (the decline was roughly linear).

PCR was performed a second time for about 7 to 11 cycles using a sample-barcoded 5' primer and a J-beta primer mix. Via MiXCR, TCRdb re-called the 5' RACE reads, giving one row per CDR3 protein. The sample contains around 1,800,000 distinct CDR3 sequences, around 40% of which appear only once. In this sample, this clonotype turned up a few times. Its target is not known. Germline CDR1 and CDR2: SGDLS and YYNGEE. The ends lost 3 bases at V and 0 bases at J; junction bases unmatched: 2. This CDR3 region has 15 residues. The TCR was taken from a human donor in good health. The sequenced sample consisted of blood. The chain employs TRBV9 and TRBJ2-7; 11 bases align to TRBD2. This CDR3 is CASSAGTSGSYEQYF. CDR3 nucleotides: TGTGCCAGCAGCGCCGGGACTAGCGGCTCCTACGAGCAGTACTTC.